This T cell receptor beta chain comes out of a study of T cells in Graves' hyperthyroidism and ophthalmopathy. Study observations and caveats: Most clonotypes expanded in thyroid above 0.001 were likewise present in blood.

With V trimmed by 2 bases and J by 4 bases, 12 bases remained unmatched. The CDR3 length is 17 residues. The V gene's germline CDR1 is LNHNV and CDR2 YYDKDF (reference sequence). This clonotype was observed a few times. Its antigen is undetermined. RNA transcripts served as the template for amplifying TCR beta CDR3 regions. The HTBI primer set served for first-round RT-PCR of the TCR CDR3. Via MiXCR, TCRdb re-called the multiplex PCR reads, giving one row per CDR3 protein. The sample includes a few hundred thousand distinct CDR3 sequences, around 16% seen only once; the top ten take approximately 40%. Patients between 18 and 65 years old had hyperthyroidism, newly diagnosed and lasting under 2 months. Those patients with uncontrolled infection, other autoimmune disease, pregnancy or lactation were excluded. Thyroid ultrasound, orbital computed tomography, clinical symptoms, and serum thyroxine and TRAb underpinned diagnoses.

The sample was blood. This receptor was obtained from a man between 35 and 55 years old with Graves' hyperthyroidism. This chain links TRBV15 with TRBJ2-3, with 7 nucleotides matching TRBD1. The CDR3 region has the DNA TGTGCCACCAGCAGAAGAGGAGCAGGGGGTAGATCAGATACGCAGTATTTT. It codes for CATSRRGAGGRSDTQYF.